This T cell receptor beta chain was profiled in a study of T-cell memory formation after mild COVID-19. Study results and caveats: Cross-reactive memory seemingly joined, as some responding clones were found in pre-infection memory. Contracting CD4+ clones were located mainly in CM and EM, and CD8+ clones in EMRA.

5'RACE, which relied on constant-segment primers, yielded TCR alpha and TCR beta cDNA libraries carrying sample barcodes and UMIs. TCRdb reanalysed the 5' RACE reads using MiXCR and keeps one entry per CDR3 protein. Found here are hundreds of thousands of distinct CDR3 sequences, less than 25% of them singletons; the top ten hold roughly 9.1%. V lost 3 bases to trimming and J lost 5 bases; unmatched junction nucleotides: 10. Germline V gene lookup returns CDR1 SEHNR and CDR2 FQNEAQ (reference sequence). The CDR3 contains 15 residues. On this clonotype itself: The antigen remains undetermined.

Sequenced input: PBMCs or a T cell subset sorted from them (not recorded which). This clonotype was obtained from an adult woman who had mild COVID-19 (a few samples of this study predate the infection). Cell type and time point are not known. J is TRBJ2-7 and V is TRBV7-9, with 7 bases that match TRBD2. The CDR3 protein is CASSFWGGGLHEQYF. CDR3 nucleotide sequence: TGTGCCAGCAGCTTTTGGGGCGGGGGTCTCCACGAGCAGTACTTC.